The following is a T cell receptor beta chain sequence with its context. Template switching (which added a universal primer site) was used, and cDNA carried unique molecular identifiers. TCRdb processed the 5' RACE reads anew with MiXCR; each CDR3 protein has one entry. Among fewer than 800,000 distinct CDR3 sequences listed, 7.1% were seen once. This entry belongs to a study of identical twins. The sample was also linked to a second study, of yellow fever vaccine responses in identical twins.

The sample comprised PBMCs. The TCR comes from a woman aged 18-29 years in good health.

The CDR3 sequence is CAVGNSPLHF. In nucleotides, the CDR3 is TGTGCCGTCGGAAATTCACCCCTCCACTTT. The V and J genes are TRBV2 and TRBJ1-6, with D unresolved. CDR3 size: 10 residues. The germline V gene encodes CDR1 SNHLY and CDR2 FYNNEI. Trimming cost V 11 bases and J 7 bases, with 6 bases left between them.